This T cell receptor beta chain stems from a study of shared T cell receptors in the human thymus. The CDR3 loop spans 16 amino acids. Germline V gene data show CDR1 as SGHDT and CDR2 as YYEEEE. Trimming took 0 bases from V and 8 from J, leaving 20 bases between them. Only in-frame clones appear in the TCRdb table, and some are missing; sequencing was by immunoSEQ multiplex PCR. The profile shows 450,000 to 650,000 clones, around 78% of them singletons. This sample also appeared in a second study, on human thymus T cells. That paper adds: The source of the thymus tissue was resections taken during corrective heart surgery.

This chain connects TRBV5-6 to TRBJ1-2; no definite D call. The receptor's source is a boy under two years old with a congenital heart defect. The sequenced material came from thymocytes. CDR3 amino acids: CASSLDRQVNIRGYTF. CDR3 DNA sequence: TGTGCCAGCAGCTTGGACCGTCAGGTCAATATCAGGGGCTACACCTTC.